The 18 T cell receptor beta chains given below trace back to one sample, sequenced in a study of hypomethylating agent response in myelodysplastic syndrome. The table came from immunoSEQ multiplex PCR; TCRdb's copy has only in-frame clones and leaves some out. The sample contains 2,000 or so clones, almost 80% of which appear only once. This material consisted of bone marrow, taken before or after starting hypomethylating agent treatment for myelodysplastic syndrome (not recorded which). These receptors were collected from a human donor with myelodysplastic syndrome.

The gene calls are TRBV5-4 and TRBJ2-1; 12 bases map to TRBD2. Germline V lookup: CDR1 SGHNT, CDR2 YYREEE (reference sequence). CDR3 length: 16 amino acids. Germline trimming cut 0 bases from V and 6 bases from J; bases unmatched to any gene: 4. CDR3 in DNA: TGTGCCAGCAGCTTGGGGACTAGCGGGGTTAGCAATGAGCAGTTCTTC. It yields the protein CASSLGTSGVSNEQFF.

The rearrangement uses TRBV30 and TRBJ1-2; D is unresolved. Germline CDR1 is GTSNPN and CDR2 is SVGIG (reference sequence). V dropped 4 bases and J dropped 8 bases, with 14 bases sitting between them. The CDR3 has 12 residues. As DNA, the CDR3 is TGTGCCTGGACAGGTCTAGTCGACGGCTACACCTTC. This translates into CAWTGLVDGYTF.

The gene calls are TRBV27 and TRBJ2-7; tentative D call: TRBD2 (6 bases). The CDR3 contains 13 residues. Germline assignment: CDR1 MNHEY and CDR2 SMNVEV (reference sequence). Trimming took off 5 bases at V and 7 bases at J, with 15 bases between the two ends. CDR3 DNA: TGTGCCAGCAGTCCGACAGCCGCGGGGGAGCAGTACTTC. This codes for CASSPTAAGEQYF.

The chain couples TRBV11-3 to TRBJ1-2, with D unresolved. The CDR3 is 12 residues long. Germline lookup yields CDR1 SGHNT and CDR2 YENEEA. Trimming took off 1 base at V and 3 bases at J, with 3 bases between the two ends. The CDR3 loop reads CASSLGHYGYTF. For the CDR3, the DNA is TGTGCCAGCAGCTTAGGGCACTATGGCTACACCTTC.

The chain carries TRBV5-6 and TRBJ2-5; D not certain. Trimming shortened V by 4 bases and J by 4 bases, and 14 bases separated the two germline ends. Per germline, CDR1 SGHDT and CDR2 YYEEEE. CDR3 size: 14 residues. In DNA, the CDR3 is TGTGCCAGCAGCCTGAAACCGGACGGAGAGACCCAGTACTTC. This sequence encodes CASSLKPDGETQYF.

V gene TRBV19 combines with J gene TRBJ2-7, with 7 bases identical to TRBD1. J gave up 6 bases and V 6 bases, and 8 bases lay outside the gene matches. Looked up from germline, CDR1 is LNHDA and CDR2 is SQIVND (reference sequence). This CDR3 has 13 amino acids. The CDR3 DNA follows: TGTGCCAGTAGCGCTAGCACAGGGGTCGAGCAGTACTTC. The encoded protein is CASSASTGVEQYF.

This clone was seen a handful of times. The chain links TRBV18 to TRBJ2-7; possibly TRBD2 for D (6 bases). From germline, CDR1 is KGHSH and CDR2 LQKENI. This CDR3 contains 11 residues. With 4 bases removed from V and 5 bases from J, the gap between germline ends came to 6 bases. The CDR3 nucleotides read TGTGCCAGCTCACGGGGGGACGAGCAGTACTTC. Amino acids: CASSRGDEQYF.

The J gene is TRBJ1-1, the V gene TRBV19; TRBD1 agrees at 12 bases. Trimming took 10 bases from V and 4 from J; bases not matched to a gene: 10. Germline V lookup: CDR1 LNHDA, CDR2 SQIVND (reference sequence). The CDR3 consists of 15 residues. The CDR3 protein is CAIRDRGRGVTEAFF. The CDR3 DNA follows: TGTGCCATTCGGGACAGGGGGCGAGGAGTCACTGAAGCTTTCTTT.

V and J are TRBV15 and TRBJ1-2; D call uncertain. In germline, CDR1 is LNHNV, CDR2 YYDKDF (reference sequence). The CDR3 length is 14 residues. The V gene lost 3 bases and the J gene lost 1 base, with 9 bases spanning the gap. The DNA for the CDR3 is TGTGCCACCAGCAGGAATTTTGATAACTATGGCTACACCTTC. Its translation is CATSRNFDNYGYTF.

To note about this clone: This sample also contains other DNA sequences that code for the same CDR3. The V gene is TRBV27, the J gene TRBJ2-3; tentative D call: TRBD1 (6 bases). The CDR3 sequence is 17 residues long. The germline CDR1 and CDR2 sequences are MNHEY and SMNVEV (reference sequence). With 1 base removed from V and 0 bases from J, the gap between germline ends came to 14 bases. CDR3 in DNA: TGTGCCAGCAGTTTATTTGACAGGAGTGCTAGCACAGATACGCAGTATTTT. Amino acids: CASSLFDRSASTDTQYF.

The V call is TRBV7-6, the J call TRBJ2-1; TRBD2 matches 9 bases. This CDR3 has 19 amino acids. Germline values: CDR1 SGHVS, CDR2 FNYEAQ. The V segment lost 0 bases and the J segment 0 bases; nucleotides outside the gene matches: 9. The CDR3 loop is CASSLALLAGLSSYNEQFF. DNA for the CDR3: TGTGCCAGCAGCTTAGCGCTACTAGCGGGCCTGAGCTCCTACAATGAGCAGTTCTTC.

The V and J genes are TRBV5-1 and TRBJ1-4; weak D call: TRBD1 (6 bases). Germline CDR1 and CDR2: SGHRS and YFSETQ. The V and J ends lost 4 bases and 3 bases respectively, with 13 bases between them. The CDR3 loop spans 15 amino acids. The CDR3 DNA is TGCGCCAGCAGCCGGAACAGGGATCCTAATGAAAAACTGTTTTTT. Protein product: CASSRNRDPNEKLFF.

J is TRBJ2-1 and V is TRBV19; 11 bases map to TRBD2. The germline gives CDR1 LNHDA, CDR2 SQIVND (reference sequence). The J segment lost 0 bases and the V segment lost 4 bases, leaving 11 bases of the junction unmatched. This CDR3 has 19 residues. CDR3 in amino acids: CASSSPSGGTESSYNEQFF. The CDR3 DNA follows: TGTGCCAGTAGTAGTCCTAGCGGGGGGACGGAGAGCTCCTACAATGAGCAGTTCTTC.

This chain connects TRBV18 to TRBJ2-2, with TRBD2 identical over 7 bases. Germline CDR1 reads KGHSH; CDR2 reads LQKENI. With 8 bases clipped from V and 7 bases from J, the junction kept 10 bases outside the gene matches. The CDR3 spans 14 residues. The DNA for the CDR3 is TGTGCCAGCGTTCTGGCGGGGGACGGCGGGGAGCTGTTTTTT. Amino acids: CASVLAGDGGELFF.

The chain combines TRBV6-5 with TRBJ2-5; no definite D call. This CDR3 has 13 residues. The V gene lost 6 bases and the J gene lost 3 bases, with 11 bases spanning the gap. CDR1 MNHEY and CDR2 SVGAGI come from the germline V gene. The CDR3 loop reads CASRGWAEETQYF. The CDR3 DNA reads as TGTGCCAGCAGGGGGTGGGCCGAAGAGACCCAGTACTTC.

This chain links TRBV5-4 with TRBJ1-5; D uncertain. The germline V and J ends were trimmed by 3 bases and 5 bases, with 6 bases remaining between them. Germline CDR1 and CDR2: SGHNT and YYREEE (reference sequence). The CDR3 sequence is 12 residues long. The CDR3 protein is CASSSPDQPQHF. As DNA, the CDR3 is TGTGCCAGCAGCTCACCGGATCAGCCCCAGCATTTT. Supplemented by reference TRBV5-4 and TRBJ1-5, the full variable domain reads ETGVTQSPTHLIKTRGQQVTLRCSSQSGHNTVSWYQQALGQGPQFIFQYYREEENGRGNFPPRFSGLQFPNYSSELNVNALELDDSALYLCASSSPDQPQHFGDGTRLSIL.

The J gene is TRBJ1-2, the V gene TRBV9; D is unresolved. The CDR3 is 15 residues long. Germline CDR1 and CDR2: SGDLS and YYNGEE. V shed 0 bases and J shed 1 base, with 10 bases lying between them. Written as DNA, the CDR3 is TGTGCCAGCAGCGTAGACAGCAGCCTTAACTATGGCTACACCTTC. Protein product: CASSVDSSLNYGYTF. Filled out from reference TRBV9 and TRBJ1-2, the complete variable domain reads DSGVTQTPKHLITATGQRVTLRCSPRSGDLSVYWYQQSLDQGLQFLIQYYNGEERAKGNILERFSAQQFPDLHSELNLSSLELGDSALYFCASSVDSSLNYGYTFGSGTRLTVV.

V usage is TRBV7-2 and J usage is TRBJ2-7; no reliable D call. The CDR3 covers 12 residues. V shed 4 bases and J shed 0 bases, with 4 bases lying between them. Germline V CDR1 and CDR2: SGHTA, FQGNSA. CDR3 sequence reads: CASSSFSYEQYF. CDR3 nucleotide sequence: TGTGCCAGCAGCTCTTTCTCCTACGAGCAGTACTTC.